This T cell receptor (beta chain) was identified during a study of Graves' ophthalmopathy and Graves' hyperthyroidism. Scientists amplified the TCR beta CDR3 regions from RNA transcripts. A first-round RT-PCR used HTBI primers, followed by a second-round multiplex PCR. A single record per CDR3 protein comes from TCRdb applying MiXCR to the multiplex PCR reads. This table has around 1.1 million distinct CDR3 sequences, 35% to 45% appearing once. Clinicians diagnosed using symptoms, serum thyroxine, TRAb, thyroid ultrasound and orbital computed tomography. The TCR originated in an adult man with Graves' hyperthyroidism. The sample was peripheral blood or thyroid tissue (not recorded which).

CDR3 sequence: CASSVSGTGISNGYTF. The CDR3 region has the DNA TGTGCCAGCAGCGTATCCGGGACAGGGATCTCTAATGGCTACACCTTC. This chain uses TRBV7-2 with TRBJ1-2; 9 bases align to TRBD1. The V and J ends lost 5 bases and 6 bases, in that order; junction bases with no gene match: 13. Germline CDR1 and CDR2: SGHTA and FQGNSA. The CDR3 spans 16 residues. The complete variable domain, with remaining parts taken from reference TRBV7-2 and TRBJ1-2, reads GAGVSQSPSNKVTEKGKDVELRCDPISGHTALYWYRQSLGQGLEFLIYFQGNSAPDKSGLPSDRFSAERTGGSVSTLTIQRTQQEDSAVYLCASSVSGTGISNGYTFGSGTRLTVV.